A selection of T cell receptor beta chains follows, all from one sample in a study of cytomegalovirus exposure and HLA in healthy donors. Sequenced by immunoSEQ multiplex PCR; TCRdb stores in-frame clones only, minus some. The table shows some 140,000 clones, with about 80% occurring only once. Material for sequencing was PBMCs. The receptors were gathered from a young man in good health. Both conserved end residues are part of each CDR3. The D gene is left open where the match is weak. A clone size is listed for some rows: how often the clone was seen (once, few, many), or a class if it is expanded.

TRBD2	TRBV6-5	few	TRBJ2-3	CASRREGPADTQYF	TGTGCCAGCAGGCGGGAGGGCCCCGCAGATACGCAGTATTTT
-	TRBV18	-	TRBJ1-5	CASSLNRDGNQPQHF	TGTGCCAGCTCACTAAACAGGGATGGCAATCAGCCCCAGCATTTT
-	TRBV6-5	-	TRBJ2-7	CAASVASSYEQYF	TGTGCCGCTAGTGTAGCTTCGTCCTACGAGCAGTACTTC
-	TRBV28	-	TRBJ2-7	CASSPREASYEQYF	TGTGCCAGCAGTCCCAGGGAGGCCTCCTACGAGCAGTACTTC
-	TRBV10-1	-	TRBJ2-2	CASSASTERIRAGELFF	TGCGCCAGCAGTGCGTCGACAGAGCGAATACGGGCCGGGGAGCTGTTTTTT
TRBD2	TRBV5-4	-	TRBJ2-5	CASSSRTSGRGAETQYF	TGTGCCAGCAGCTCCCGCACTAGCGGGAGGGGGGCGGAGACCCAGTACTTC
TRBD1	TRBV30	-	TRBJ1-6	CAWSWGTGTGSSYNSPLHF	TGTGCCTGGAGTTGGGGGACCGGGACAGGGAGCTCCTATAATTCACCCCTCCACTTT
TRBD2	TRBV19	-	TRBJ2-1	CASRRDGGRAYNEQFF	TGTGCCAGTAGAAGGGATGGCGGGAGGGCCTACAATGAGCAGTTCTTC
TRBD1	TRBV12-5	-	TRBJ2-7	CASGTGQGARYEQYF	TGTGCTAGTGGTACCGGACAGGGGGCTCGGTACGAGCAGTACTTC
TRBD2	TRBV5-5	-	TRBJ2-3	CASRNNPGLATDTQYF	TGTGCCAGCAGGAACAACCCGGGACTAGCGACAGATACGCAGTATTTT
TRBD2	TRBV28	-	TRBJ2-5	CASSAAFGGGLAGETQYF	TGTGCCAGCAGTGCAGCCTTTGGAGGGGGACTAGCGGGAGAGACCCAGTACTTC
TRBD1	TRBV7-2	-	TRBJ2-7	CASSFMGGQGAGDYEQYF	TGTGCCAGCAGCTTTATGGGGGGACAGGGGGCCGGAGACTACGAGCAGTACTTC
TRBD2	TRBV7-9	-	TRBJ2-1	CSSSLDGGSPYNEQFF	TGTTCCAGCAGCTTAGACGGGGGGTCCCCCTACAATGAGCAGTTCTTC
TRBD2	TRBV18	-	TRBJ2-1	CASSGLAGEGNEQFF	TGTGCCAGCTCAGGACTAGCGGGAGAAGGCAATGAGCAGTTCTTC
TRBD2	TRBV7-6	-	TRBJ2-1	CASSLRGSPPYEQFF	TGTGCCAGCAGCTTACGCGGGAGCCCCCCCTATGAGCAGTTCTTC
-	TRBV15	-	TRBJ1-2	CATSKGQPKANYGYTF	TGTGCCACCAGCAAAGGACAGCCCAAAGCTAACTATGGCTACACCTTC
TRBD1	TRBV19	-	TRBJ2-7	CASTRTGSSYEQYF	TGTGCCAGTACCCGGACAGGGTCGTCCTACGAGCAGTACTTC
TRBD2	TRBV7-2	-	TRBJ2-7	CASSQFNSGSSYEQYF	TGTGCCAGCAGCCAATTCAATAGCGGGAGTTCGTACGAGCAGTACTTC
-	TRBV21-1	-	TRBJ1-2	CASSKVEANYGYTF	TGTGCCAGCAGCAAAGTGGAGGCCAACTATGGCTACACCTTC
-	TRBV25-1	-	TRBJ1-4	CASSETEGGATNEKLFF	TGTGCCAGCAGTGAAACGGAGGGAGGGGCAACTAATGAAAAACTGTTTTTT
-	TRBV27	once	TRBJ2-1	CASSSAGARYNEQFF	TGTGCCAGCAGTTCCGCAGGGGCTCGTTACAATGAGCAGTTCTTC
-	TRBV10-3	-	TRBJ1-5	CAISESGVYSNQPQHF	TGTGCCATCAGTGAGTCCGGGGTTTATAGCAATCAGCCCCAGCATTTT
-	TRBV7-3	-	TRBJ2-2	CASSFVGAPTGELFF	TGTGCCAGCAGCTTCGTTGGGGCCCCCACCGGGGAGCTGTTTTTT
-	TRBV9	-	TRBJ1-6	CASSPPGAQGNSPLHF	TGTGCCAGCAGCCCCCCCGGGGCCCAGGGGAATTCACCCCTCCACTTT
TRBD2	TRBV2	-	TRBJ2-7	CASRLGGLAGIYEQYF	TGTGCCAGCAGGTTAGGTGGGCTAGCGGGGATCTACGAGCAGTACTTC
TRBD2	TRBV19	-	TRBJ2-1	CASSKLMGLAGGEYNEQFF	TGTGCCAGTAGTAAACTTATGGGACTAGCGGGGGGGGAGTACAATGAGCAGTTCTTC
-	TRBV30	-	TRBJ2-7	CAWSIYGDEQYF	TGTGCCTGGAGTATCTACGGGGATGAGCAGTACTTC
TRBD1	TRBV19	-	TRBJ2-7	CASSIAGGPYEQYF	TGTGCCAGTAGTATCGCAGGGGGACCCTACGAGCAGTACTTC
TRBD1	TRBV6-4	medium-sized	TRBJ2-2	CASSDGTGNTGELFF	TGTGCCAGCAGTGACGGGACAGGGAACACCGGGGAGCTGTTTTTT
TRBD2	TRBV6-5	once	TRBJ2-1	CASSSLAGYYNEQFF	TGTGCCAGCAGTTCCTTAGCGGGGTATTACAATGAGCAGTTCTTC
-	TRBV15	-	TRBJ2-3	CATSRITGLTDTQYF	TGTGCCACCAGCAGAATAACTGGACTCACAGATACGCAGTATTTT
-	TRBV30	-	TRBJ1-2	CAGLGANPNYGYTF	TGTGCCGGGTTGGGGGCGAACCCTAACTATGGCTACACCTTC
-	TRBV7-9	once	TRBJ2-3	CASSLAQQVLDTQYF	TGTGCCAGCAGCCTAGCCCAACAGGTACTGGATACGCAGTATTTT
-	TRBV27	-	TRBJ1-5	CASTRAGGNQPQHF	TGTGCCAGCACTCGGGCGGGGGGCAACCAGCCCCAGCATTTT
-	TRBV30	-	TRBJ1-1	CAWRGTGRGPEAFF	TGTGCCTGGAGAGGAACAGGGAGAGGCCCTGAAGCTTTCTTT
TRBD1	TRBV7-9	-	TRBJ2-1	CSGDRDRNEQFF	TGTTCCGGGGACAGGGACCGTAATGAGCAGTTCTTC
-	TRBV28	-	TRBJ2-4	CASSLLSGEQNIQYF	TGTGCCAGCAGTTTATTATCGGGAGAGCAAAACATTCAGTACTTC
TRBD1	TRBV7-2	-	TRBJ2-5	CASSPGQGGETQYF	TGTGCCAGCTCCCCGGGACAGGGGGGAGAGACCCAGTACTTC
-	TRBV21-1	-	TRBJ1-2	CASSKPTGNYGYTF	TGTGCCAGCAGCAAACCGACAGGGAACTATGGCTACACCTTC
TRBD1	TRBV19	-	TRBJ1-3	CASTPDRGSGNTIYF	TGTGCCAGTACTCCCGACAGGGGGTCCGGAAACACCATATATTTT
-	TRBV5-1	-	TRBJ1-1	CASSLLWAGNTEAFF	TGCGCCAGCAGCTTGTTGTGGGCAGGGAACACTGAAGCTTTCTTT
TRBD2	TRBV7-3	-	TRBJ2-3	CASSLTLVSGRGTDTQYF	TGTGCCAGCAGCTTAACGTTGGTTAGCGGGAGAGGCACAGATACGCAGTATTTT
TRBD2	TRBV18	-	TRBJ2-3	CASSPSWTSGTGTDTQYF	TGTGCCAGCTCACCTTCCTGGACTAGCGGGACTGGCACAGATACGCAGTATTTT
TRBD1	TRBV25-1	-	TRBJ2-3	CASSVTGTGVLDTDTQYF	TGTGCCAGCAGTGTTACCGGGACAGGGGTTTTGGACACAGATACGCAGTATTTT
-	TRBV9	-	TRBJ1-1	CASSVVGEDTEAFF	TGTGCCAGCAGCGTAGTCGGGGAGGACACTGAAGCTTTCTTT
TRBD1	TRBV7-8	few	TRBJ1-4	CASSPAGTGEKLFF	TGTGCCAGCAGCCCAGCGGGGACAGGTGAAAAACTGTTTTTT
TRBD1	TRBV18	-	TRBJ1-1	CASSPGQTTEAFF	TGTGCCAGCTCACCGGGACAGACCACTGAAGCTTTCTTT